This TCR beta chain was sequenced for a study of CXCR3-negative and CXCR3-positive naive CD8 T cells. General observations from the study: Naive cells that were CXCR3-negative or CXCR3-positive used TRBV-TRBJ genes alike, while memory cells diverged. After cryopreservation, CXCR3 expression dropped partially; most assays used fresh PBMCs. CXCR3-negative naive cells had less hydrophobic TRB CDR3s than did CXCR3-positive naive cells.

As to this clonotype: The antigen is not known.

The CDR3 is 15 amino acids. CDR1 and CDR2 from the germline V gene are SNHLY and FYNNEI. All TRB cDNA libraries came from 5' RACE performed with UMI labels. For each CDR3 protein, TCRdb gives one entry from its re-call of the 5' RACE reads, without DNA. Its clone listing holds approximately 120,000 distinct CDR3 sequences. This sequence was found in a human donor in good health. Some clones in this sample may be carry-over from other donors' samples. The sequenced sample consisted of naive CXCR3+ CD8+ T cells from blood. Subset in this sample: CD45RO-CCR7+CD27+CD95- naive CD8+ T cells expressing CXCR3 (TNR3+). The V and J genes are TRBV2 and TRBJ2-1; the D call of TRBD2 rests on TCRdb alone, since no DNA is present to check it. CDR3 sequence reads: CASSETSATYNEQFF.